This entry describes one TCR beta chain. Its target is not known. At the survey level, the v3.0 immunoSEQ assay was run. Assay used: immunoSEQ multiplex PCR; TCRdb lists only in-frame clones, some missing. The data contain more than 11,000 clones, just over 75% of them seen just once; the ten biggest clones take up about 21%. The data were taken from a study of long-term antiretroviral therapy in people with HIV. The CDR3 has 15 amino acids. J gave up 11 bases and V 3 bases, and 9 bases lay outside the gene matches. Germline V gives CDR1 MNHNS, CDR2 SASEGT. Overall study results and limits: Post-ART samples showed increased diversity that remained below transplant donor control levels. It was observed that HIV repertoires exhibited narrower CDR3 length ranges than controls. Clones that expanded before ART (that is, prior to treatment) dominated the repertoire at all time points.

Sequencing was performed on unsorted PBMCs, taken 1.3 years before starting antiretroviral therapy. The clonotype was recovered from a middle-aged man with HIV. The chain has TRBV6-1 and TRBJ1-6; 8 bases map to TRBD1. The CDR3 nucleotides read TGTGCCAGCAGTGACCCAGGACAGGGTTCGCCACCCCTCCACTTT. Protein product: CASSDPGQGSPPLHF.